This TCR beta chain was recovered during a study of human T cells and chemical hapten exposure. One entry per CDR3 protein, called by TCRdb with MiXCR from the RACE reads. The table has 380,000 or so distinct CDR3 sequences, around 5.5% seen once. This clonotype has a handful of counts. As for time point: pre-sensitization, week 0. This sample's treatment: therapeutic diphenylcyclopropenone sensitization with weekly scalp DPC. Germline CDR1 reads DFQATT; CDR2 reads SNEGSKA (reference sequence). Trimming removed 0 bases at V and 1 base at J, with 12 bases between. This CDR3 has 16 residues. The clonotype comes from a young woman with alopecia areata. Some clones in this sample may be carry-over from other donors' samples. The chain recombines TRBV20-1 with TRBJ2-2; D gene ambiguous. The source was whole blood, collected in connection with sensitization to the hapten diphenylcyclopropenone (DPC). This chain's CDR3 is CSAREALLGNTGELFF. The DNA of the CDR3 is TGCAGTGCTAGAGAAGCATTGTTGGGGAACACCGGGGAGCTGTTTTTT.